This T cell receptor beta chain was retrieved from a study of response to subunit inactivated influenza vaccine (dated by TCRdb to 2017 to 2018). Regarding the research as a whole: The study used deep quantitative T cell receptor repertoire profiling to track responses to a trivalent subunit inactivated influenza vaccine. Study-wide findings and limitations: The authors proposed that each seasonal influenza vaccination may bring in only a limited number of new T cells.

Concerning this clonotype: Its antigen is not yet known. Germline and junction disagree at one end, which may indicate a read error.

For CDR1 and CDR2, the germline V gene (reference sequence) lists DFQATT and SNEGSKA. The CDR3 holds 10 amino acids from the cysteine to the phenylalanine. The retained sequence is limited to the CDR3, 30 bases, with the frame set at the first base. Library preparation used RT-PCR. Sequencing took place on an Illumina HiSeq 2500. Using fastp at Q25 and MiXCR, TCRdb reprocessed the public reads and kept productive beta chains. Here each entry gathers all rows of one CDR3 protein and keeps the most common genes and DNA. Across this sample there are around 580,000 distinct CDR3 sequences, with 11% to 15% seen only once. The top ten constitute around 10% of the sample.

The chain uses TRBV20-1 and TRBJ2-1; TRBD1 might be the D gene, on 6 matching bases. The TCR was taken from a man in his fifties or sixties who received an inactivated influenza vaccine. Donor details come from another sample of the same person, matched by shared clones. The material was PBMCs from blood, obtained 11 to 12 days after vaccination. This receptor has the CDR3 CSAQGNGQFF. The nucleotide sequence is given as TGCAGTGCACAGGGTAATGGGCAGTTCTTC.